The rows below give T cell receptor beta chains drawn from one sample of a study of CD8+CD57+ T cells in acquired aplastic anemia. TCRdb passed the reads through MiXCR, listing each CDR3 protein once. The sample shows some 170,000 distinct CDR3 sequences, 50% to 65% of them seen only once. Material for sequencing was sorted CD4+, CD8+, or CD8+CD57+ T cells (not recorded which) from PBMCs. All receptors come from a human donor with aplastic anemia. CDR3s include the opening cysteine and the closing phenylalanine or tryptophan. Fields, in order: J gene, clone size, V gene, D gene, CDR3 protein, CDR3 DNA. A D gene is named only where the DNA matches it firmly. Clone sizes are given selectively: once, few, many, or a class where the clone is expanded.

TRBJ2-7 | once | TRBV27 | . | CASGLFRDPTYEQYF | TGTGCCAGCGGTTTATTTAGGGACCCTACCTACGAGCAGTACTTC
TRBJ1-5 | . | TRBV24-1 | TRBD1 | CAPFPYRGGQPQHF | TGTGCCCCGTTCCCCTACAGGGGAGGACAGCCCCAGCATTTT
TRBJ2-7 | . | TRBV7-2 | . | CASSPAAGGAYEQYF | TGTGCCAGCAGCCCAGCGGCAGGGGGGGCCTACGAGCAGTACTTC
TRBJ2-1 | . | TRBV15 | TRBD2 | CATSRGGRAIDEQFF | TGTGCCACCAGCAGAGGCGGGAGGGCCATCGATGAGCAGTTCTTC
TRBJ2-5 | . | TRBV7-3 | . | CASSPGALETQYF | TGTGCCAGTTCTCCGGGGGCCCTGGAGACCCAGTACTTC
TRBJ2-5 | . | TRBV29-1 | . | CSVVNRVVETQYF | TGCAGCGTTGTGAACAGGGTTGTGGAGACCCAGTACTTC
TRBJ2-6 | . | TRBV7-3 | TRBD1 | CASSMTGAVGANVLTF | TGTGCCAGCAGCATGACAGGGGCGGTCGGGGCCAACGTCCTGACTTTC
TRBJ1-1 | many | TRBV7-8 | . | CASSLVAGRVTEAFF | TGTGCCAGCAGCTTAGTCGCAGGTCGGGTCACTGAAGCTTTCTTT
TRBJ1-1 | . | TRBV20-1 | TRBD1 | CSARTGEAFF | TGCAGTGCGAGGACAGGTGAAGCTTTCTTT
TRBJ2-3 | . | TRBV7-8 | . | CASSTTAPDTQYF | TGTGCCAGCAGTACGACGGCCCCAGATACGCAGTATTTT
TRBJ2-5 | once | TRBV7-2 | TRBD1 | CASSRGQKEAQYF | TGTGCCAGCAGTCGGGGACAGAAAGAGGCCCAGTACTTC
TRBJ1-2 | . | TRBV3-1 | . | CASSHQLARGSGGYTF | TGTGCCAGCAGCCACCAACTCGCGAGGGGTTCGGGTGGCTACACCTTC
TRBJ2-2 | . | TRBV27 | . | CASRFGPATGELFF | TGTGCCAGCCGCTTTGGACCGGCCACCGGGGAGCTGTTTTTT
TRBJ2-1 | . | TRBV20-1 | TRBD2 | CSAPGTSENEQFF | TGCAGTGCTCCCGGGACTAGTGAGAATGAGCAGTTCTTC
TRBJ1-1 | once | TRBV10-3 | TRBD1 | CAMRGQAWSEAFF | TGTGCCATGAGGGGACAGGCTTGGTCTGAAGCTTTCTTT
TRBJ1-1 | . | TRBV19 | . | CASSVGSEAFF | TGTGCCAGTAGCGTGGGGTCTGAAGCTTTCTTT
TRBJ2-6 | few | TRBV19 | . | CASSTQGTDSSGANVLTF | TGTGCCAGTAGTACCCAAGGGACGGACAGCTCTGGGGCCAACGTCCTGACTTTC
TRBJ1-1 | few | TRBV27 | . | CASSSGVWTFF | TGTGCCAGCAGTTCGGGCGTATGGACTTTCTTT
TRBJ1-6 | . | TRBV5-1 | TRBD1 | CASSQGQGADNSPLHF | TGCGCCAGCAGCCAGGGACAGGGGGCCGATAATTCACCCCTCCACTTT
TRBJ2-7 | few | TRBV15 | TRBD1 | CATSRDRQGEQYF | TGTGCCACCAGCAGAGATCGACAGGGCGAGCAGTACTTC
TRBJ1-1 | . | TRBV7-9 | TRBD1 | CASSLGQATTEAFF | TGTGCCAGCAGTTTGGGACAGGCTACCACTGAAGCTTTCTTT
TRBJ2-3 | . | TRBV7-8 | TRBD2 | CASSLTRLASTDTQYF | TGTGCCAGCAGCCTGACGAGACTAGCGAGCACAGATACGCAGTATTTT
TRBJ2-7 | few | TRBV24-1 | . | CATGSSYEQYF | TGTGCCACCGGATCATCCTACGAGCAGTACTTC
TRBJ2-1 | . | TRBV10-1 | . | CASSELIDRYNEQFF | TGCGCCAGCAGTGAGCTGATCGACAGATACAATGAGCAGTTCTTC
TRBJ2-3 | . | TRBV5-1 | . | CASSLTSADEQYF | TGCGCCAGCAGCTTGACCAGTGCGGATGAGCAGTATTTT
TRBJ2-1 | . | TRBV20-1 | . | CSAREGVYEQFF | TGCAGTGCTAGAGAGGGGGTCTATGAGCAGTTCTTC
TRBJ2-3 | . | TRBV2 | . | CASGERAVSGDTQYF | TGTGCCAGCGGGGAAAGGGCGGTAAGCGGAGATACGCAGTATTTT
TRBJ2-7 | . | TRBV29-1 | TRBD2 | CSVVLSSGAWANEQYF | TGCAGCGTTGTCCTGTCTAGCGGTGCTTGGGCCAACGAGCAGTACTTC
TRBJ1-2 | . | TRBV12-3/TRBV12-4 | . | CASSGGGAGYGYTF | TGTGCCAGCAGTGGCGGGGGGGCCGGCTATGGCTACACCTTC
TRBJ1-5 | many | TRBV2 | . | CASSEGRTNQPQHF | TGTGCCAGCAGTGAAGGGCGGACCAATCAGCCCCAGCATTTT
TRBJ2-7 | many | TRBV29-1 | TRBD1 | CSIRTGHSYEQYF | TGCAGCATACGGACAGGTCATTCCTACGAGCAGTACTTC
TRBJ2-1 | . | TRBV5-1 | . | CASSVDSLTGNEQFF | TGCGCCAGCAGCGTAGACTCACTAACGGGGAATGAGCAGTTCTTC
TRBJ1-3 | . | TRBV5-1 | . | CASSLEPGNYGYTIYF | TGCGCCAGCAGCTTGGAACCGGGGAACTATGGCTACACCATATATTTT
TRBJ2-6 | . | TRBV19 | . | CASSIGIGLTF | TGTGCCAGTAGTATCGGCATAGGCCTGACTTTC
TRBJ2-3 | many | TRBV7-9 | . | CASSVSGSRTDTQYF | TGTGCCAGCAGCGTATCAGGGTCCCGCACAGATACGCAGTATTTT
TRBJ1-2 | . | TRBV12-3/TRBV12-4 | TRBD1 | CASSPYAQGQGVGYGYTF | TGTGCCAGCAGTCCTTACGCTCAGGGACAGGGGGTCGGCTATGGCTACACCTTC
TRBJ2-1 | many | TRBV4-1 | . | CASSDYNEQFF | TGCGCCAGCAGTGACTACAATGAGCAGTTCTTC
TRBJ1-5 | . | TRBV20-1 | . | CSARRANQPQHF | TGCAGTGCTAGGCGGGCCAATCAGCCCCAGCATTTT
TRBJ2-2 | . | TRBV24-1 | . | CATRARETGELFF | TGTGCCACCAGAGCGAGGGAGACCGGGGAGCTGTTTTTT
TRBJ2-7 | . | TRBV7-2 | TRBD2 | CASSSAGTSHNEQYF | TGTGCCAGCAGCTCGGCCGGGACTAGTCATAACGAGCAGTACTTC
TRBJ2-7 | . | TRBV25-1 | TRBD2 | CASSKRTSGSYNEQYF | TGTGCCAGCAGTAAGCGGACTAGCGGGAGTTACAACGAGCAGTACTTC